The present T cell receptor beta chain was sequenced within a study of T cell changes during pregnancy in multiple sclerosis. Data came from immunoSEQ multiplex PCR; TCRdb stores just in-frame clones and leaves some out. Of some 57,000 clones in the sample, 91% were seen once. The length of the CDR3 is 15 residues. V was shortened by 5 bases and J by 0 bases, with 14 bases between the two germline ends. CDR1 and CDR2 (germline): SGHTA, FQGTGA. The sequence derives from a female donor with multiple sclerosis, enrolled in a pregnancy study. J is TRBJ2-7 and V is TRBV7-3; unclear D gene. Specimen: CD4+ T cells from peripheral blood mononuclear cells, collected in the first trimester of pregnancy. In nucleotides, the CDR3 is TGTGCCAGCAGCCGTGCGGTTTCCAGCTCCTACGAGCAGTACTTC. It yields the protein CASSRAVSSSYEQYF.